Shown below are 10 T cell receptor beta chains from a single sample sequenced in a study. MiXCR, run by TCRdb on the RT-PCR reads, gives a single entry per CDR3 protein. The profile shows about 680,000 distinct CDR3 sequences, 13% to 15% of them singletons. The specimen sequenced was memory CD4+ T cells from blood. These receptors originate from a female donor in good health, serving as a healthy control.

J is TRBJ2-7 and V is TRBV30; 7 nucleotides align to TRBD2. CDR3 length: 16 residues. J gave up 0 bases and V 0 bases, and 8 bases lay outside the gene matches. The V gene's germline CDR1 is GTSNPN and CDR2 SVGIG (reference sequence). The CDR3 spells CAWSVQWGGGSYEQYF. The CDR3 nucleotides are TGTGCCTGGAGTGTACAGTGGGGGGGAGGCTCCTACGAGCAGTACTTC.

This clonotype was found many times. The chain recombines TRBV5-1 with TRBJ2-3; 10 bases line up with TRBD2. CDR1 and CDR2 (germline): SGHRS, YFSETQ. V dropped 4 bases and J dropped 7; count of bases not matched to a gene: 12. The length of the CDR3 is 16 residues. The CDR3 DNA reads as TGCGCCAGCAGCCCCGAGGCCAGCGGGAGGGTGCATACGCAGTATTTT. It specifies CASSPEASGRVHTQYF. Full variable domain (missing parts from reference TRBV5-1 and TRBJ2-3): KAGVTQTPRYLIKTRGQQVTLSCSPISGHRSVSWYQQTPGQGLQFLFEYFSETQRNKGNFPGRFSGRQFSNSRSEMNVSTLELGDSALYLCASSPEASGRVHTQYFGPGTRLTVL.

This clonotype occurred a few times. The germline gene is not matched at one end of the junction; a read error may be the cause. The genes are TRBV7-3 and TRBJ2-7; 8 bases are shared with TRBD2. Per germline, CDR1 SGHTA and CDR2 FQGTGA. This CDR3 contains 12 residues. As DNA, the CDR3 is TGTGCCAGCAGCCCCGATAGCGGGATTATGGACTTC. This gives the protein CASSPDSGIMDF.

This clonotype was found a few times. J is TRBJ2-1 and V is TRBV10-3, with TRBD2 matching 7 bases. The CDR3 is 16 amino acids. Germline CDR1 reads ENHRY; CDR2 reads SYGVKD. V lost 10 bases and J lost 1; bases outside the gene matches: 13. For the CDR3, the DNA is TGTGCCACCCTACCGACTAGCCCTGGGTCCTACAATGAGCAGTTCTTC. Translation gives CATLPTSPGSYNEQFF.

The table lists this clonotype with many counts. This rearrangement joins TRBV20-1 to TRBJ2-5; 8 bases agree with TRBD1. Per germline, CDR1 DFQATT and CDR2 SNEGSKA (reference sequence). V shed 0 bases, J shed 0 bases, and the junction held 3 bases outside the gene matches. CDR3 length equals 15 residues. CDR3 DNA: TGCAGTGCTAGAGATCCACAGGGGGACCAAGAGACCCAGTACTTC. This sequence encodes CSARDPQGDQETQYF.

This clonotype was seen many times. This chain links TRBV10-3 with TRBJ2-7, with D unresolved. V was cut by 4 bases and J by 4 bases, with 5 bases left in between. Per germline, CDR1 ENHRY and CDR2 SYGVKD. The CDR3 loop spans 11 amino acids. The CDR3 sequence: CAISAKYEQYF. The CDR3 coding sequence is TGTGCCATCAGTGCAAAATACGAGCAGTACTTC.

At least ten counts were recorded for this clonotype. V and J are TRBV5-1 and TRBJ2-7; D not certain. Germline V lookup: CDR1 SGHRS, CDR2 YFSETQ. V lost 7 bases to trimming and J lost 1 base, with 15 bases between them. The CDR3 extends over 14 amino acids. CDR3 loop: CASSPRRSSYEQYF. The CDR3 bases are TGCGCCAGCTCCCCCCGGCGGTCGTCCTACGAGCAGTACTTC. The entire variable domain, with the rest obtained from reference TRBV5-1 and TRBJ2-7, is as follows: KAGVTQTPRYLIKTRGQQVTLSCSPISGHRSVSWYQQTPGQGLQFLFEYFSETQRNKGNFPGRFSGRQFSNSRSEMNVSTLELGDSALYLCASSPRRSSYEQYFGPGTRLTVT.

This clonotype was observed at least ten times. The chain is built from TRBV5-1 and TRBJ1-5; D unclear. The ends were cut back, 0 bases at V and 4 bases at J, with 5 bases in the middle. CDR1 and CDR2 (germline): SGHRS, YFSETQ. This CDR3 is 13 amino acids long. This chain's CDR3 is CASSLDLNQPQHF. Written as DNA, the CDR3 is TGCGCCAGCAGCTTGGACCTAAATCAGCCCCAGCATTTT.

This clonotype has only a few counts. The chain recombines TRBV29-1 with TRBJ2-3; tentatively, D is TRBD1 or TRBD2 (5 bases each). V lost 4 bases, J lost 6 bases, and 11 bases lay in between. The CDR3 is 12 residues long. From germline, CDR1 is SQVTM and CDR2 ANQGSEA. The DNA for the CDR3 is TGCAGCGTTGTTTGGGGGACCGATACGCAGTATTTT. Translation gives CSVVWGTDTQYF.

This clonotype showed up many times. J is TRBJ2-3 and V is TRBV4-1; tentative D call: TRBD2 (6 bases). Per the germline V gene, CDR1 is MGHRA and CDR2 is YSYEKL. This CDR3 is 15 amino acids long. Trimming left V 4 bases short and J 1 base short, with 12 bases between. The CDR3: CASSPWGLRTDTQYF. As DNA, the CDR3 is TGCGCCAGCAGCCCATGGGGACTTCGCACAGATACGCAGTATTTT.